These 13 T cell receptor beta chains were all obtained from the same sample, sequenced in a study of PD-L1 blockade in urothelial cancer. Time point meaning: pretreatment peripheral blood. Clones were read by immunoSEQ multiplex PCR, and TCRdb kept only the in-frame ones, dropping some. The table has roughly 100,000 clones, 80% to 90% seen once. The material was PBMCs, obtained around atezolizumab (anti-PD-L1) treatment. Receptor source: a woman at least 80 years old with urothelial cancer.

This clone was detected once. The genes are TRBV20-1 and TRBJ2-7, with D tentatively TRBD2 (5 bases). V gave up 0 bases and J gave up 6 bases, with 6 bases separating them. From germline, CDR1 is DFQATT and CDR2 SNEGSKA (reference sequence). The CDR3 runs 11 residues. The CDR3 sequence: CSAREAGEQYF. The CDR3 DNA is TGCAGTGCTAGAGAGGCGGGCGAGCAGTACTTC.

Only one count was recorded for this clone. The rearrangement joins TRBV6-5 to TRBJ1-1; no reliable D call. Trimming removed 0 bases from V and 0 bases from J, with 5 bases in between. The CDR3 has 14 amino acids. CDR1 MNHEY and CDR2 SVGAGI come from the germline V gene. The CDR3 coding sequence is TGTGCCAGCAGTTACTCGAGTTTGAACACTGAAGCTTTCTTT. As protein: CASSYSSLNTEAFF.

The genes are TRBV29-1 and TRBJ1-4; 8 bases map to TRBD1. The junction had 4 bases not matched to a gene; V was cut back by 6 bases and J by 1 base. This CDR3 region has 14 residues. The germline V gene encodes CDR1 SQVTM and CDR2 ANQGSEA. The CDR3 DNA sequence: TGCAGCGTAAGGACAGGGCGAACTAATGAAAAACTGTTTTTT. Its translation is CSVRTGRTNEKLFF.

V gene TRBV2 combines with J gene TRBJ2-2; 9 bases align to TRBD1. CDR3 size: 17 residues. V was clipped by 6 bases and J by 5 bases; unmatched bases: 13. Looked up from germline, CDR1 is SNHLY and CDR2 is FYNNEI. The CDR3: CASRGQGFSFGTGELFF. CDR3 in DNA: TGTGCCAGCAGGGGACAGGGTTTTTCCTTCGGGACCGGGGAGCTGTTTTTT.

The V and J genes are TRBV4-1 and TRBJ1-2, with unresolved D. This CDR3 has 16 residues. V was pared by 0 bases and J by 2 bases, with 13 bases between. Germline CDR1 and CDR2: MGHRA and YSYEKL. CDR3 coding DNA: TGCGCCAGCAGCCAAGAAAGTACACTGAGGAACTATGGCTACACCTTC. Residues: CASSQESTLRNYGYTF.

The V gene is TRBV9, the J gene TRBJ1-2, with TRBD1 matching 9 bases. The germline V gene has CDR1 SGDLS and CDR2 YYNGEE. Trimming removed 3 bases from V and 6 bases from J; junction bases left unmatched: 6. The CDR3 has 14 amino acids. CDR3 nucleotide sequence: TGTGCCAGCAGCGCCACCGGGACAGGGAATGGCTACACCTTC. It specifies CASSATGTGNGYTF.

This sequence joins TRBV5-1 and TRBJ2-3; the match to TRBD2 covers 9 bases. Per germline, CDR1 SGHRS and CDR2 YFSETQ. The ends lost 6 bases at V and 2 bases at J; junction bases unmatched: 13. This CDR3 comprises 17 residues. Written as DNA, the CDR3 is TGCGCCAGCACTCCCCCCTCTAGCGGGATCTACACAGATACGCAGTATTTT. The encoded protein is CASTPPSSGIYTDTQYF.

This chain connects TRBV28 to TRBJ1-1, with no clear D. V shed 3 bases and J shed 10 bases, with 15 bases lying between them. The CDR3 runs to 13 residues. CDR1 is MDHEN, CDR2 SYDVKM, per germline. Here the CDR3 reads CASSLSGRRGAFF. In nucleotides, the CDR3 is TGTGCCAGCAGTTTGAGCGGAAGGAGAGGAGCTTTCTTT.

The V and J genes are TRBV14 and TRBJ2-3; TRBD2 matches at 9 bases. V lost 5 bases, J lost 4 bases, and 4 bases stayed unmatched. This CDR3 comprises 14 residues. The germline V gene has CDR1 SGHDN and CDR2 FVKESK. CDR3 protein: CASSLIAGADTQYF. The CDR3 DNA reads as TGTGCCAGCAGCTTAATAGCGGGAGCAGATACGCAGTATTTT.

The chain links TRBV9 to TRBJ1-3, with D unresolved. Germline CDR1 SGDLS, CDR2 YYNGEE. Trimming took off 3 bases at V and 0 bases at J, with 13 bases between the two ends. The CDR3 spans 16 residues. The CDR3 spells CASSAKAYSSGNTIYF. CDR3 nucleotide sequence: TGTGCCAGCAGCGCGAAAGCGTATTCCTCTGGAAACACCATATATTTT.

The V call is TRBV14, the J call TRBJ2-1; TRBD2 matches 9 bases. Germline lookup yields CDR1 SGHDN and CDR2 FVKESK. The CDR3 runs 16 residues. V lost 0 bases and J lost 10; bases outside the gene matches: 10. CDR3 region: CASSQDRLAGLREQFF. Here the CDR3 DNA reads TGTGCCAGCAGCCAAGATAGGCTAGCGGGATTACGAGAGCAGTTCTTC.

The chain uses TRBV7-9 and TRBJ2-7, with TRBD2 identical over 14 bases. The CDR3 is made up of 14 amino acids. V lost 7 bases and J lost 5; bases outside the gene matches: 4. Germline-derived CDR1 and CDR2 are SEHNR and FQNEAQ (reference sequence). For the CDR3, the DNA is TGTGCCAGCACCGCGGGACTAGCGGGAGACGAGCAGTACTTC. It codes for CASTAGLAGDEQYF.

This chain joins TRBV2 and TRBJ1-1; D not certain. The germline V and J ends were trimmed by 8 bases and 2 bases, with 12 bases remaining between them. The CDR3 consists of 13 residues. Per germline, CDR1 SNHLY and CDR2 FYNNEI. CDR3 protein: CASEQEYNTEAFF. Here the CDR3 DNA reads TGTGCCAGCGAGCAAGAGTACAACACTGAAGCTTTCTTT.